There are a few counts of the clone carrying this T cell receptor (beta chain). The antigen is unknown. The sample comes from a study of blood T cells in healthy people across ages. Overall study results and limits: With naive T cell percentage, TCR beta diversity showed a strong correlation.

Combining a sample-barcoded 5' primer with a J-beta primer mix, a second PCR ran for roughly 7 to 11 cycles. A single record per CDR3 protein comes from TCRdb applying MiXCR to the 5' RACE reads. The top ten hold over 10% of the sample, which has 850,000 to 1,000,000 distinct CDR3 sequences, about 44% seen once. The CDR3 contains 13 residues. Trimming took off 3 bases at V and 10 bases at J, with 13 bases between the two ends. Germline V gene sequence: CDR1 SEHNR, CDR2 FQNEAQ (reference sequence). The individuals who served as donors were healthy Caucasians living in Russia, aged about 6 to 95. The clonotype comes from a man younger than 40 in good health. The sequenced material came from blood. The chain links TRBV7-9 to TRBJ2-1; D gene ambiguous. CDR3 amino acids: CASSLDPTEEQFF. In DNA, the CDR3 is TGTGCCAGCAGCTTGGACCCTACAGAAGAGCAGTTCTTC.